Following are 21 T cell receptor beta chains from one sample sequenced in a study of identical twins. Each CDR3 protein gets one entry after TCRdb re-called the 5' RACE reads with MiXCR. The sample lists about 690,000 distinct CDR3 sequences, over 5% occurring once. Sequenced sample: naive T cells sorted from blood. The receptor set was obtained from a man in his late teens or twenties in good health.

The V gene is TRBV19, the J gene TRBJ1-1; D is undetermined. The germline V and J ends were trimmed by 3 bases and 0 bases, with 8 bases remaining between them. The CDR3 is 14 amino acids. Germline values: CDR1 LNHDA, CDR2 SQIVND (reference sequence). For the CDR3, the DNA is TGTGCCAGTAGTATTTGGGCCATGAACACTGAAGCTTTCTTT. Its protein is CASSIWAMNTEAFF.

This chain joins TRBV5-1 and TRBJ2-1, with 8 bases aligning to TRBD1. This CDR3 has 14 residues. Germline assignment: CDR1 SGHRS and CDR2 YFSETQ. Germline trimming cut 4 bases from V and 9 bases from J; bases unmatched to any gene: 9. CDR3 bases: TGCGCCAGCAGCGATCCCAGGGGGCGCTTTGAGCAGTTCTTC. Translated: CASSDPRGRFEQFF.

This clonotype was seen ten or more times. The CDR3 loop reads CASSSEWNTGELFF. CDR3 DNA sequence: TGTGCCAGCAGCTCAGAGTGGAACACCGGGGAGCTGTTTTTT. The chain carries TRBV7-8 and TRBJ2-2; unclear D gene. Germline V gene sequence: CDR1 SGHVS, CDR2 FQNEAQ. The CDR3 loop spans 14 amino acids. V was shortened by 4 bases and J by 1 base, with 7 bases between the two germline ends.

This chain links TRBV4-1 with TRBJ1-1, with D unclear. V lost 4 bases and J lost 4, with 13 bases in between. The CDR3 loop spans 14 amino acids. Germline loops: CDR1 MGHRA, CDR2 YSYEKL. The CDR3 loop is CASSPVTGSTEAFF. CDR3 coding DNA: TGCGCCAGCAGCCCCGTAACGGGGAGCACTGAAGCTTTCTTT.

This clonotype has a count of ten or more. The CDR3 DNA reads as TGCAGTGCTAGAGAGTCCGGTCAAACAAACCCGAACACTGAAGCTTTCTTT. It specifies CSARESGQTNPNTEAFF. The J gene is TRBJ1-1, the V gene TRBV20-1; D is ambiguous. Germline lookup yields CDR1 DFQATT and CDR2 SNEGSKA (reference sequence). The V gene lost 0 bases and the J gene lost 1 base, with 18 bases spanning the gap. The CDR3 spans 17 residues.

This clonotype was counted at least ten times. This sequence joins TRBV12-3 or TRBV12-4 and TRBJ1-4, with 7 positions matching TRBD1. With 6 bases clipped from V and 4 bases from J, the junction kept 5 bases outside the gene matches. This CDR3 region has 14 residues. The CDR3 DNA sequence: TGTGCCAGCAGGCGGGACAGCTATAATGAAAAACTGTTTTTT. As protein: CASRRDSYNEKLFF.

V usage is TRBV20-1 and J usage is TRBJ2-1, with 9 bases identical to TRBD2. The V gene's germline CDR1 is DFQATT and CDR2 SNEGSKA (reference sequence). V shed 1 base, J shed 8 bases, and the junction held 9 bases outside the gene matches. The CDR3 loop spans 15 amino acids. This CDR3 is CSARGLAGLPHEQFF. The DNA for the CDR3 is TGCAGTGCTAGAGGCCTAGCGGGACTCCCCCATGAGCAGTTCTTC.

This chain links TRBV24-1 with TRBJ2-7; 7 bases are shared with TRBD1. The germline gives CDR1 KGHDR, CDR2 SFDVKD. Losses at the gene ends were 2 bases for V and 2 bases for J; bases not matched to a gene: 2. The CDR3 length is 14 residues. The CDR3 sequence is CATSDSGTAYEQYF. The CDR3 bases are TGTGCCACCAGTGATTCCGGGACAGCCTACGAGCAGTACTTC.

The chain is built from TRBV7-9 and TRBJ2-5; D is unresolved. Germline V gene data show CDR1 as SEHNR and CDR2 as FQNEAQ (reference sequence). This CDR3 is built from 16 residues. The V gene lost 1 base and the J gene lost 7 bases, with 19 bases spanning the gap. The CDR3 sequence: CASSLVIDASLGTQYF. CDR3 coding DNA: TGTGCCAGCAGCTTAGTGATAGATGCTAGTCTCGGGACCCAGTACTTC.

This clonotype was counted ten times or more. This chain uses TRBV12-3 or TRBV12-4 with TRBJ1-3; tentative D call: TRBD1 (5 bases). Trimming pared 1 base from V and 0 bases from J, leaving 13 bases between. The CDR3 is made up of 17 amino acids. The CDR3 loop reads CASSLGGRLLSGNTIYF. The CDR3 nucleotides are TGTGCCAGCAGTTTAGGGGGCCGCCTTCTCTCTGGAAACACCATATATTTT.

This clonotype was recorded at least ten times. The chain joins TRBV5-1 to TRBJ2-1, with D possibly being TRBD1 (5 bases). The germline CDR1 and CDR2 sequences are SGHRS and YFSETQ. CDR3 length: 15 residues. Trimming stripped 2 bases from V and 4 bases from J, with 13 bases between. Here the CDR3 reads CASSLDNTGYNEQFF. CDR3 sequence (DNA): TGCGCCAGCAGCTTAGATAATACAGGTTACAATGAGCAGTTCTTC.

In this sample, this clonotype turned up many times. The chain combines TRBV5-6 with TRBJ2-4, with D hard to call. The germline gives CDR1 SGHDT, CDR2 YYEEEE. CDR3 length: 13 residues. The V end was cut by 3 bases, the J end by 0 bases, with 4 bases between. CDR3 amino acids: CASSYLAKNIQYF. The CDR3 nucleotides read TGTGCCAGCAGCTATTTAGCCAAAAACATTCAGTACTTC.

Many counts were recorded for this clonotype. The CDR3 bases are TGTGCCAGCAGCTTAGATCCAGCGGGGATAACAGATACGCAGTATTTT. Translated, it gives CASSLDPAGITDTQYF. The V call is TRBV7-6, the J call TRBJ2-3, with 7 nucleotides matching TRBD2. The germline V gene has CDR1 SGHVS and CDR2 FNYEAQ. With V trimmed by 1 base and J by 3 bases, 7 bases remained unmatched. This CDR3 comprises 16 residues.

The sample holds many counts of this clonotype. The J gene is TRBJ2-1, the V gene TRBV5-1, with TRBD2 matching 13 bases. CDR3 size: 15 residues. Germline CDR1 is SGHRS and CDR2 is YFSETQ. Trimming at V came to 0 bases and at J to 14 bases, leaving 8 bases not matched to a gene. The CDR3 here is CASSLGLAGGIEEFF. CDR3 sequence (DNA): TGCGCCAGCAGCTTGGGACTAGCGGGAGGAATCGAGGAGTTCTTC.

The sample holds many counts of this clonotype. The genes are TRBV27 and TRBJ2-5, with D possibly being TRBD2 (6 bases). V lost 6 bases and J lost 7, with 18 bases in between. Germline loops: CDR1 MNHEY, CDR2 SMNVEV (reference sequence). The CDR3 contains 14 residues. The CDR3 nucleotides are TGTGCCAGCAGCGCGGGATCCCCAGGTTCGACCCAGTACTTC. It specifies CASSAGSPGSTQYF.

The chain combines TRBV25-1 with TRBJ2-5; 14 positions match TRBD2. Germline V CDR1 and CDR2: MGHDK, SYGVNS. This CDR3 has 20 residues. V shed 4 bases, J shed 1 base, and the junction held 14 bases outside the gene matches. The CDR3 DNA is TGTGCCAGCAGTGTATCTCCCGGGACTAGCGGGAGAACCCTCCAAGAGACCCAGTACTTC. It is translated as CASSVSPGTSGRTLQETQYF.

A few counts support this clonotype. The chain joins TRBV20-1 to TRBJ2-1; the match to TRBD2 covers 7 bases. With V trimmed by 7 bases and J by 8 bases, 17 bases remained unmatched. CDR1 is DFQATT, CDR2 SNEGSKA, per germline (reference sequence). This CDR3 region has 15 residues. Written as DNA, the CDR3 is TGCAGTGTTCCGAGTGGACTAGACGGGTTGGATGAGCAGTTCTTC. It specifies CSVPSGLDGLDEQFF.

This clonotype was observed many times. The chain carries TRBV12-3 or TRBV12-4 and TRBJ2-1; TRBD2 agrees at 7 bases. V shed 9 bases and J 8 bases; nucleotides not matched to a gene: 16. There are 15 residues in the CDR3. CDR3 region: CASLTRLAASDEQFF. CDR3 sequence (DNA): TGTGCCAGTCTTACCCGGCTAGCGGCCTCTGATGAGCAGTTCTTC.

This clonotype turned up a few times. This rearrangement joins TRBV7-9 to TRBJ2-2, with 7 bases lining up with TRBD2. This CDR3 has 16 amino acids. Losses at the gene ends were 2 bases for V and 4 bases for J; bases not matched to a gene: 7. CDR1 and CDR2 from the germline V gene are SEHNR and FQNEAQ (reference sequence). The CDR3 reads CASSLMGGSTTGELFF. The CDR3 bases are TGTGCCAGCAGCTTAATGGGCGGGAGCACCACCGGGGAGCTGTTTTTT.

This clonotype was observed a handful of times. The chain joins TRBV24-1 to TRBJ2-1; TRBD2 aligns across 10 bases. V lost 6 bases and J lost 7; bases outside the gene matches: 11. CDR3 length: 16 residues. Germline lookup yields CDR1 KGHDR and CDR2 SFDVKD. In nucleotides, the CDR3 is TGTGCCACCAGTCCCCTAGCGGGAGTTGATCCGAATGAGCAGTTCTTC. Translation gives CATSPLAGVDPNEQFF.

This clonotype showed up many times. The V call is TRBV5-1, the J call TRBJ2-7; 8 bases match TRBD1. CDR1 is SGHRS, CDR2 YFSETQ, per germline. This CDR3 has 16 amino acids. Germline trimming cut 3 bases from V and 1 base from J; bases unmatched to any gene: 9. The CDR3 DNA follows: TGCGCCAGCAGCTCAACCCCCCAGGGGGCTTCCTACGAGCAGTACTTC. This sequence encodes CASSSTPQGASYEQYF.